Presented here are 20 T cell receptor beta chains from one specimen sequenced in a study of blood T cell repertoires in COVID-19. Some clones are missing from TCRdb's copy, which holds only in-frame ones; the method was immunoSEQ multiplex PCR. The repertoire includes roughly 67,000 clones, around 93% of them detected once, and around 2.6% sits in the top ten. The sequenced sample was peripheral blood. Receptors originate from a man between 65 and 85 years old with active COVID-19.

The CDR3 here is CASSVSAQDNEKLFF. The CDR3 nucleotides are TGTGCCAGCAGCGTATCTGCTCAGGATAATGAAAAACTGTTTTTT. The rearrangement uses TRBV9 and TRBJ1-4; D remains unclear. The length of the CDR3 is 15 residues. Germline lookup yields CDR1 SGDLS and CDR2 YYNGEE. Trimming shortened V by 1 base and J by 4 bases, and 11 bases separated the two germline ends. The entire variable domain, with the rest obtained from reference TRBV9 and TRBJ1-4, is as follows: DSGVTQTPKHLITATGQRVTLRCSPRSGDLSVYWYQQSLDQGLQFLIQYYNGEERAKGNILERFSAQQFPDLHSELNLSSLELGDSALYFCASSVSAQDNEKLFFGSGTQLSVL.

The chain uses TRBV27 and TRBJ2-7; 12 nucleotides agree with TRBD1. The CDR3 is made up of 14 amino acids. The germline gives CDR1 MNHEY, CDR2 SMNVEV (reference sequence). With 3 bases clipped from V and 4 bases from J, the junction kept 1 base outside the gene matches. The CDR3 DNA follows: TGTGCCAGCAGTTTGGGACAGGGGGCGTACGAGCAGTACTTC. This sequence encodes CASSLGQGAYEQYF.

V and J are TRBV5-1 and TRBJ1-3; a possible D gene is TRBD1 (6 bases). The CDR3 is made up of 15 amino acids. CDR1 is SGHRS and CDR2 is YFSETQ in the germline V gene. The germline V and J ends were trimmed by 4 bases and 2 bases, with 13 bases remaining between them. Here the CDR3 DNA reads TGCGCCAGCAGCCCTGTGACAGGCCCTGGAAACACCATATATTTT. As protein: CASSPVTGPGNTIYF.

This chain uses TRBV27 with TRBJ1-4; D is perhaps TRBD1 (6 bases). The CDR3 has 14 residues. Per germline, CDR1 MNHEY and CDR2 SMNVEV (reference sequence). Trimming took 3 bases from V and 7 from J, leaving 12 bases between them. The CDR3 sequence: CASSLGGAGEKLFF. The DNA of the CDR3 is TGTGCCAGCAGTTTGGGGGGGGCGGGTGAAAAACTGTTTTTT.

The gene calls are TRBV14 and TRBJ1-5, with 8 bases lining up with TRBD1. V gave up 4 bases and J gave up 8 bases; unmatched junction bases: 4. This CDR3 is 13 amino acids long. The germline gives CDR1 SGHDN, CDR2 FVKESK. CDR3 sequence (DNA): TGTGCCAGCAGCCGACAGGGGAACGAGCCCCAGCATTTT. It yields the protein CASSRQGNEPQHF.

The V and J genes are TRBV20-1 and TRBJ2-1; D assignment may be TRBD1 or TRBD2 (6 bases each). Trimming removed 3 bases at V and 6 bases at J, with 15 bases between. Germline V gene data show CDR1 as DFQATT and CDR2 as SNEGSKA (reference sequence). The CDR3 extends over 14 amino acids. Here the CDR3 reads CSASAGTSLNEQFF. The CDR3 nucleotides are TGCAGTGCTAGTGCGGGGACAAGTCTCAATGAGCAGTTCTTC.

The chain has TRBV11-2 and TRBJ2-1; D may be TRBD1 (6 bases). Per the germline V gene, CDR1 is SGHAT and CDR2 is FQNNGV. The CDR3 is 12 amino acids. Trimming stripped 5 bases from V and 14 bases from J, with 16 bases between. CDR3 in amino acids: CASSQNRDKEFF. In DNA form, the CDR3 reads TGTGCCAGCAGCCAGAACCGGGACAAAGAGTTCTTC.

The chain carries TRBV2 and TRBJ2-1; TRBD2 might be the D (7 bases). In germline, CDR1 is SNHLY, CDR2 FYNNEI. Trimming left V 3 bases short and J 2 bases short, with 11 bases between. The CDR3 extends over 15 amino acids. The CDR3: CASSEGGGPYNEQFF. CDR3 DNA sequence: TGTGCCAGCAGTGAGGGCGGGGGCCCCTACAATGAGCAGTTCTTC.

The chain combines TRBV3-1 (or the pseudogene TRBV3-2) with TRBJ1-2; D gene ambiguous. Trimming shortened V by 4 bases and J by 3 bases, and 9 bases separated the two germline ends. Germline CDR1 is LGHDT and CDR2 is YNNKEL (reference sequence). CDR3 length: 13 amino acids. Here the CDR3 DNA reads TGTGCCAGCAGCCCTCGGTCATACTATGGCTACACCTTC. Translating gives CASSPRSYYGYTF.

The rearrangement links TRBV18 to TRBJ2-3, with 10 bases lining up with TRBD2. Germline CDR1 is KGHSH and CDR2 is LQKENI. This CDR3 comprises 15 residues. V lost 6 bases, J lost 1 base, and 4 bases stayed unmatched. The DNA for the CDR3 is TGTGCCAGCTCTCCTACTAGCGGGGGCACAGATACGCAGTATTTT. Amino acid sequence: CASSPTSGGTDTQYF.

CDR3 region: CASRLPGLAGQYF. The CDR3 nucleotides are TGTGCCAGCAGACTACCGGGACTAGCGGGGCAGTATTTT. This chain uses TRBV12-3 or TRBV12-4 with TRBJ2-3, with TRBD2 matching over 12 bases. V lost 6 bases, J lost 11 bases, and 6 bases stayed unmatched. The CDR3 consists of 13 residues.

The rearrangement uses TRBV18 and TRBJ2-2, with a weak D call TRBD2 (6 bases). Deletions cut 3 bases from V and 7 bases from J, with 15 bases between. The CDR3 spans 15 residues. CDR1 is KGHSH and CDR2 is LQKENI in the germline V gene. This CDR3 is CASSPSTSRGGELFF. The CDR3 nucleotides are TGTGCCAGCTCACCTTCTACTAGCCGGGGCGGGGAGCTGTTTTTT.

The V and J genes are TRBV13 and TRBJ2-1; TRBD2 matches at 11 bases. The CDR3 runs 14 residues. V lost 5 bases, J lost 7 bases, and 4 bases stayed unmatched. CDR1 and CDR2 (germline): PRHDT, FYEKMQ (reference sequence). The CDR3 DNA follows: TGTGCCAGCAGCCCGACTAGCGGGGCTAATGAGCAGTTCTTC. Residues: CASSPTSGANEQFF.

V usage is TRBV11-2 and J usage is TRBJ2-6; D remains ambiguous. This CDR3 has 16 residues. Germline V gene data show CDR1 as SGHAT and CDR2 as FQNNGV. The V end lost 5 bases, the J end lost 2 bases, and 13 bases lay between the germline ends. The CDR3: CASSPLILPGANVLTF. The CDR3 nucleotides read TGTGCCAGCAGCCCCCTAATCTTGCCTGGGGCCAACGTCCTGACTTTC.

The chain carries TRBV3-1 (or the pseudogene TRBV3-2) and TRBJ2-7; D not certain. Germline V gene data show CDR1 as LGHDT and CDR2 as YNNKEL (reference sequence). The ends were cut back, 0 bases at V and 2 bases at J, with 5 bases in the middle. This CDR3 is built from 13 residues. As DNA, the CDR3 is TGTGCCAGCAGCCAAGACCTTACCTACGAGCAGTACTTC. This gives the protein CASSQDLTYEQYF.

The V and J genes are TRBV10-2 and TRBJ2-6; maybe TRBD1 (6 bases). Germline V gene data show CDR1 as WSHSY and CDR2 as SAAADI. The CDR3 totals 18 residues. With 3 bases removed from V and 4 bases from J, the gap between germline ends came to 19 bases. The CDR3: CASSEGVQGIVGANVLTF. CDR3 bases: TGCGCCAGCAGTGAAGGCGTACAGGGTATAGTCGGGGCCAACGTCCTGACTTTC.

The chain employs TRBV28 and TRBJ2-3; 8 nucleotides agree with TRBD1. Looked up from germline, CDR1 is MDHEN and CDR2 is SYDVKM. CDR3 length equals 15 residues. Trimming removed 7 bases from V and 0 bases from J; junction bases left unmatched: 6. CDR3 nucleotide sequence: TGTGCCAGCAAGCCTCAGGGGGCAAGCACAGATACGCAGTATTTT. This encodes CASKPQGASTDTQYF.

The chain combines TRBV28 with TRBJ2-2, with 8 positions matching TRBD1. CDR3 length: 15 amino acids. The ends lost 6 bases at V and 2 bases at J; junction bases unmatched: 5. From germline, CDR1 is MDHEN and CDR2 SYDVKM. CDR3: CASSSAGGNTGELFF. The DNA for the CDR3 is TGTGCCAGCAGCTCTGCAGGGGGCAACACCGGGGAGCTGTTTTTT.

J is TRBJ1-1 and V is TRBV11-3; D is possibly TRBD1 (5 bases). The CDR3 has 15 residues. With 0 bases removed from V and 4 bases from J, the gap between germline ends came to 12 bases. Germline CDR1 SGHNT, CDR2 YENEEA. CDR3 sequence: CASSLDQGRSTEAFF. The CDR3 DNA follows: TGTGCCAGCAGCTTAGATCAGGGTCGTAGCACTGAAGCTTTCTTT. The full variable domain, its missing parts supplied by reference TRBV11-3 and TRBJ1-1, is EAGVVQSPRYKIIEKKQPVAFWCNPISGHNTLYWYLQNLGQGPELLIRYENEEAVDDSQLPKDRFSAERLKGVDSTLKIQPAELGDSAVYLCASSLDQGRSTEAFFGQGTRLTVV.

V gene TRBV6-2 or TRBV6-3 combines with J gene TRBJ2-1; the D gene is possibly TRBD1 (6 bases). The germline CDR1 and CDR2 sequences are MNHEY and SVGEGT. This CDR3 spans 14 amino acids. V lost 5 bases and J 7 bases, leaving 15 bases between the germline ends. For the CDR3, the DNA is TGTGCCAGCAGTACCAGGGGTTTAAGTAATGAGCAGTTCTTC. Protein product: CASSTRGLSNEQFF.